This T cell receptor (beta chain) emerged from a study of cytomegalovirus exposure and HLA in healthy donors. In the study overall: In an earlier analysis, approximately 120 million unique TCR beta sequences were found from some 200 million T cells.

Study-wide points: After further analysis at a later stage, under 20,000 TCR beta sequences were associated with HLA alleles at 0.05 false discovery rate. For most TCR beta V segments, an earlier analysis put the productive rate at about 87% or about 30% of the time. In a later analysis, a missense DCLRE1C variant was linked to TCR beta V- and J-gene trimming.

13 Jbeta primers and 60 Vbeta primers were used for the PCR. Sequenced by immunoSEQ multiplex PCR; TCRdb stores in-frame clones only, minus some. Of around 140,000 clones listed, around 90% are singletons. For this clone: Its specificity is not known.

The sequence derives from a woman between 35 and 50 years old in good health and CMV-seronegative. What was sequenced was PBMCs.

CDR3: CATSGGTYEKLFF. CDR3 in DNA: TGTGCCACCAGCGGGGGGACTTATGAAAAACTGTTTTTT. The chain uses TRBV15 and TRBJ1-4, with D perhaps TRBD1 (5 bases). This CDR3 comprises 13 residues. Germline V gives CDR1 LNHNV, CDR2 YYDKDF (reference sequence). Trimming stripped 5 bases from V and 6 bases from J, with 10 bases between.